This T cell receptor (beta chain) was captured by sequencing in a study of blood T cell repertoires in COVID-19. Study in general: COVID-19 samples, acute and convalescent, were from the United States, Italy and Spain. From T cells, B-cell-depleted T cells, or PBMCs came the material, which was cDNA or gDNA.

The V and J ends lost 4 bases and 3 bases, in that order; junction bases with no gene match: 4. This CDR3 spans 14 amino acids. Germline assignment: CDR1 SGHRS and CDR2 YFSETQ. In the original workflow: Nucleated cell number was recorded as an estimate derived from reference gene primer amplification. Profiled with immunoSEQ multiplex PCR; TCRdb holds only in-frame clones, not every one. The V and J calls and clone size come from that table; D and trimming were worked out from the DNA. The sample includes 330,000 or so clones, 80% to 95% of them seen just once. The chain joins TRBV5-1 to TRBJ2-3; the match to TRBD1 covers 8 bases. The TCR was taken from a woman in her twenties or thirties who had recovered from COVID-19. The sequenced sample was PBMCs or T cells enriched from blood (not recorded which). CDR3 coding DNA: TGCGCCAGCAGCCACGGACAGGGTACAGATACGCAGTATTTT. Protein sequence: CASSHGQGTDTQYF.